The rows below give T cell receptor beta chains drawn from one sample of a study of cytomegalovirus exposure and HLA in healthy donors. TCRdb's copy holds only in-frame clones and misses some; the assay was immunoSEQ multiplex PCR. This table has 100,000 to 150,000 clones, 89% appearing once. The sample taken for sequencing was PBMCs. The origin of the receptors is a young woman in good health and CMV-seronegative. Each CDR3 is given with its conserved first and last residue. D genes are given only for firm matches. Rows may omit the clone size; those that give it use once, few, many or a size class.

d_gene: TRBD1
v_gene: TRBV19
abundance: NA
j_gene: TRBJ1-1
CDR3aa: CASSMTGIATEAFF
CDR3nt: TGTGCCAGTAGTATGACAGGGATCGCCACTGAAGCTTTCTTT

d_gene: TRBD1
v_gene: TRBV2
abundance: few
j_gene: TRBJ1-2
CDR3aa: CASRTGGLNYGYTF
CDR3nt: TGTGCCAGCAGGACAGGGGGCCTAAATTATGGCTACACCTTC

d_gene: NA
v_gene: TRBV11-2
abundance: NA
j_gene: TRBJ2-1
CDR3aa: CASISATGRPSQIF
CDR3nt: TGTGCCAGCATCTCCGCGACGGGAAGGCCCAGTCAGATCTTC

d_gene: NA
v_gene: TRBV30
abundance: NA
j_gene: TRBJ1-5
CDR3aa: CAWSIETSNQPQHF
CDR3nt: TGTGCCTGGAGTATAGAGACTTCGAATCAGCCCCAGCATTTT

d_gene: NA
v_gene: TRBV6-5
abundance: NA
j_gene: TRBJ2-3
CDR3aa: CASSYATSTDTQYF
CDR3nt: TGTGCCAGCAGTTACGCCACTAGCACAGATACGCAGTATTTT

d_gene: TRBD2
v_gene: TRBV5-3
abundance: NA
j_gene: TRBJ2-5
CDR3aa: CARRDWLAGFRETQYF
CDR3nt: TGTGCCAGAAGAGATTGGCTAGCGGGATTTCGAGAGACCCAGTACTTC

d_gene: NA
v_gene: TRBV19
abundance: NA
j_gene: TRBJ1-5
CDR3aa: CASSIGRVRSNQPQHF
CDR3nt: TGTGCCAGTAGTATAGGGCGGGTGAGGAGCAATCAGCCCCAGCATTTT

d_gene: TRBD1
v_gene: TRBV4-3
abundance: NA
j_gene: TRBJ2-1
CDR3aa: CASSQSSGGIEQFF
CDR3nt: TGCGCCAGCAGCCAATCCTCAGGGGGCATTGAGCAGTTCTTC

d_gene: NA
v_gene: TRBV7-9
abundance: NA
j_gene: TRBJ1-6
CDR3aa: CASSLEGVTPLHF
CDR3nt: TGTGCCAGCAGCTTAGAAGGGGTGACACCCCTCCACTTT

d_gene: TRBD1
v_gene: TRBV29-1
abundance: NA
j_gene: TRBJ1-2
CDR3aa: CSVDREVPGGNHGYTF
CDR3nt: TGCAGCGTTGATCGCGAGGTTCCAGGGGGTAATCATGGCTACACCTTC

d_gene: NA
v_gene: TRBV29-1
abundance: NA
j_gene: TRBJ1-2
CDR3aa: CSVDPGGRRGYGYTF
CDR3nt: TGCAGCGTTGACCCCGGGGGACGACGGGGCTATGGCTACACCTTC

d_gene: TRBD1
v_gene: TRBV6-5
abundance: NA
j_gene: TRBJ1-5
CDR3aa: CASRLDRGNNQPQHF
CDR3nt: TGTGCCAGCAGACTTGACAGGGGGAACAATCAGCCCCAGCATTTT

d_gene: TRBD2
v_gene: TRBV5-4
abundance: NA
j_gene: TRBJ2-5
CDR3aa: CASSLGSGGARETQYF
CDR3nt: TGTGCCAGCAGCTTGGGTAGCGGGGGGGCGAGGGAGACCCAGTACTTC

d_gene: NA
v_gene: TRBV2
abundance: NA
j_gene: TRBJ1-2
CDR3aa: CASSEEEENYGYTF
CDR3nt: TGTGCCAGCAGTGAGGAGGAGGAGAACTATGGCTACACCTTC

d_gene: NA
v_gene: TRBV27
abundance: NA
j_gene: TRBJ2-5
CDR3aa: CASSKSRVRETQYF
CDR3nt: TGTGCCAGCAGTAAGTCCAGGGTGAGAGAGACCCAGTACTTC

d_gene: TRBD1
v_gene: TRBV4-2
abundance: few
j_gene: TRBJ1-2
CDR3aa: CASSQDRGAGGADGYTF
CDR3nt: TGTGCCAGCAGCCAAGATCGAGGGGCAGGGGGCGCAGATGGCTACACCTTC

d_gene: TRBD1
v_gene: TRBV19
abundance: once
j_gene: TRBJ1-6
CDR3aa: CASRQGDPYNSPLHF
CDR3nt: TGTGCCAGTCGACAGGGAGATCCCTATAATTCACCCCTCCACTTT

d_gene: NA
v_gene: TRBV7-8
abundance: once
j_gene: TRBJ2-1
CDR3aa: CASSYGLSNEQFF
CDR3nt: TGTGCCAGCAGCTACGGACTTTCCAATGAGCAGTTCTTC

d_gene: TRBD1
v_gene: TRBV5-1
abundance: NA
j_gene: TRBJ2-2
CDR3aa: CASSQRQGTTGELFF
CDR3nt: TGCGCCAGCAGCCAAAGACAGGGAACCACCGGGGAGCTGTTTTTT

d_gene: NA
v_gene: TRBV6-5
abundance: few
j_gene: TRBJ2-7
CDR3aa: CASWDRGTYEQYF
CDR3nt: TGTGCCAGTTGGGATCGGGGGACCTACGAGCAGTACTTC

d_gene: NA
v_gene: TRBV7-2
abundance: NA
j_gene: TRBJ2-2
CDR3aa: CARPYLRATNTGELFF
CDR3nt: TGTGCCAGACCTTACTTGAGGGCAACGAACACCGGGGAGCTGTTTTTT

d_gene: TRBD2
v_gene: TRBV6-5
abundance: NA
j_gene: TRBJ2-7
CDR3aa: CASTPPGGASYEQYF
CDR3nt: TGTGCCAGCACCCCCCCGGGGGGGGCCTCCTACGAGCAGTACTTC

d_gene: TRBD1
v_gene: TRBV2
abundance: NA
j_gene: TRBJ1-2
CDR3aa: CASSITGVTTGYTF
CDR3nt: TGTGCCAGCAGTATAACAGGGGTCACCACTGGCTACACCTTC

d_gene: NA
v_gene: TRBV29-1
abundance: NA
j_gene: TRBJ1-2
CDR3aa: CSVALASGGYTF
CDR3nt: TGCAGCGTTGCCCTGGCTTCGGGGGGCTACACCTTC

d_gene: NA
v_gene: TRBV2
abundance: NA
j_gene: TRBJ1-6
CDR3aa: CASSDQGIQSPLHF
CDR3nt: TGTGCCAGCAGTGATCAGGGAATACAGTCACCCCTCCACTTT

d_gene: NA
v_gene: TRBV20-1
abundance: NA
j_gene: TRBJ2-3
CDR3aa: CSPDTQYF
CDR3nt: TGCAGCCCTGATACGCAGTATTTT

d_gene: NA
v_gene: TRBV7-9
abundance: once
j_gene: TRBJ2-5
CDR3aa: CASSADLASETQYF
CDR3nt: TGTGCCAGCAGCGCCGACCTAGCGTCCGAGACCCAGTACTTC

d_gene: TRBD1
v_gene: TRBV2
abundance: NA
j_gene: TRBJ2-3
CDR3aa: CASSPGQGLDTQYF
CDR3nt: TGTGCCAGCAGTCCGGGACAGGGATTAGATACGCAGTATTTT

d_gene: TRBD2
v_gene: TRBV7-9
abundance: NA
j_gene: TRBJ2-7
CDR3aa: CASSLGPLGSREIRYEQYF
CDR3nt: TGTGCCAGCAGCTTAGGGCCCCTGGGGTCGCGGGAGATCCGATACGAGCAGTACTTC

d_gene: NA
v_gene: TRBV4-1
abundance: NA
j_gene: TRBJ2-7
CDR3aa: CASSQDDSKRAYEQYF
CDR3nt: TGCGCCAGCAGCCAAGATGACTCCAAGAGGGCCTACGAGCAGTACTTC

d_gene: TRBD2
v_gene: TRBV5-1
abundance: NA
j_gene: TRBJ2-3
CDR3aa: CASSLHWGGDTQYF
CDR3nt: TGCGCCAGCAGCCTCCATTGGGGAGGGGATACGCAGTATTTT

d_gene: NA
v_gene: TRBV6-5
abundance: NA
j_gene: TRBJ2-3
CDR3aa: CASSYRLGRTDTQYF
CDR3nt: TGTGCCAGCAGTTACCGGCTAGGAAGGACAGATACGCAGTATTTT

d_gene: TRBD1
v_gene: TRBV27
abundance: NA
j_gene: TRBJ2-3
CDR3aa: CASSPNPTGLFLSTDTQYF
CDR3nt: TGTGCCAGCAGTCCCAACCCGACAGGGCTATTCCTCAGCACAGATACGCAGTATTTT

d_gene: NA
v_gene: TRBV18
abundance: medium-sized
j_gene: TRBJ1-5
CDR3aa: CASSPGGIQPQHF
CDR3nt: TGTGCCAGCTCACCAGGAGGAATTCAGCCCCAGCATTTT

d_gene: TRBD1
v_gene: TRBV10-1
abundance: NA
j_gene: TRBJ2-3
CDR3aa: CASSLGQEGDTQYF
CDR3nt: TGCGCCAGCAGCCTGGGACAGGAGGGAGATACGCAGTATTTT

d_gene: TRBD1
v_gene: TRBV4-1
abundance: once
j_gene: TRBJ2-2
CDR3aa: CASSESPGQYTGELFF
CDR3nt: TGCGCCAGCAGCGAAAGTCCGGGACAGTACACCGGGGAGCTGTTTTTT

d_gene: TRBD1
v_gene: TRBV27
abundance: once
j_gene: TRBJ1-5
CDR3aa: CASSISGQGDSNQPQHF
CDR3nt: TGTGCCAGCAGTATCTCCGGACAGGGAGATAGCAATCAGCCCCAGCATTTT

d_gene: NA
v_gene: TRBV18
abundance: NA
j_gene: TRBJ1-4
CDR3aa: CASSPPMREKLFF
CDR3nt: TGTGCCAGCTCACCACCCATGAGGGAAAAACTGTTTTTT

d_gene: TRBD1
v_gene: TRBV19
abundance: NA
j_gene: TRBJ1-1
CDR3aa: CASSTGGAGNTEAFF
CDR3nt: TGTGCCAGTTCTACAGGGGGCGCAGGGAACACTGAAGCTTTCTTT

d_gene: NA
v_gene: TRBV27
abundance: NA
j_gene: TRBJ1-5
CDR3aa: CASSINAGIQPQHF
CDR3nt: TGTGCCAGCAGCATAAACGCAGGGATTCAGCCCCAGCATTTT

d_gene: TRBD1
v_gene: TRBV18
abundance: few
j_gene: TRBJ1-6
CDR3aa: CASSPPSTGELHF
CDR3nt: TGTGCCAGCTCACCACCTTCGACAGGGGAGCTCCACTTT

d_gene: TRBD1
v_gene: TRBV9
abundance: NA
j_gene: TRBJ2-1
CDR3aa: CASSVGGSRTGLNEQFF
CDR3nt: TGTGCCAGCAGCGTAGGGGGTTCCAGGACAGGGCTTAATGAGCAGTTCTTC

d_gene: NA
v_gene: TRBV5-1
abundance: NA
j_gene: TRBJ1-2
CDR3aa: CASSPQGQEYGYTF
CDR3nt: TGCGCCAGCAGCCCGCAGGGCCAAGAGTATGGCTACACCTTC

d_gene: NA
v_gene: TRBV13
abundance: NA
j_gene: TRBJ2-5
CDR3aa: CASSLAVRGPETQYF
CDR3nt: TGTGCCAGCAGCTTAGCTGTTAGAGGCCCAGAGACCCAGTACTTC

d_gene: NA
v_gene: TRBV5-6
abundance: NA
j_gene: TRBJ1-2
CDR3aa: CASSFLENRVGFDGYTF
CDR3nt: TGTGCCAGCAGCTTCTTAGAGAACAGGGTTGGCTTCGATGGCTACACCTTC

d_gene: TRBD2
v_gene: TRBV28
abundance: NA
j_gene: TRBJ2-7
CDR3aa: CASSPKLAGGYEQYF
CDR3nt: TGTGCCAGCAGTCCAAAACTAGCGGGGGGCTACGAGCAGTACTTC

d_gene: TRBD1
v_gene: TRBV19
abundance: NA
j_gene: TRBJ1-4
CDR3aa: CASSTGQGLGTNEKLFF
CDR3nt: TGTGCCAGTAGTACTGGACAGGGGTTAGGCACTAATGAAAAACTGTTTTTT

d_gene: TRBD2
v_gene: TRBV5-4
abundance: NA
j_gene: TRBJ2-3
CDR3aa: CASSRAGDSTDTQYF
CDR3nt: TGTGCCAGCAGCCGAGCGGGGGATAGCACAGATACGCAGTATTTT

d_gene: TRBD1
v_gene: TRBV10-1
abundance: NA
j_gene: TRBJ2-2
CDR3aa: CASSVRTGEELFF
CDR3nt: TGCGCCAGCAGTGTTCGGACAGGTGAAGAGCTGTTTTTT

d_gene: TRBD1
v_gene: TRBV7-2
abundance: NA
j_gene: TRBJ2-3
CDR3aa: CASSYSPGQGPDTQYF
CDR3nt: TGTGCCAGCAGCTATTCGCCGGGACAGGGGCCAGATACGCAGTATTTT

d_gene: NA
v_gene: TRBV30
abundance: NA
j_gene: TRBJ2-2
CDR3aa: CAWSPGRWELFF
CDR3nt: TGTGCCTGGAGTCCCGGTAGATGGGAGCTGTTTTTT

d_gene: TRBD2
v_gene: TRBV4-3
abundance: NA
j_gene: TRBJ2-2
CDR3aa: CASSQAGRLAGGELFF
CDR3nt: TGCGCCAGCAGCCAGGCAGGGCGGCTAGCGGGCGGGGAGCTGTTTTTT

d_gene: TRBD1
v_gene: TRBV27
abundance: NA
j_gene: TRBJ2-3
CDR3aa: CASSLLIAQTGARADTQYF
CDR3nt: TGTGCCAGCAGTTTATTAATCGCCCAGACAGGGGCAAGGGCAGATACGCAGTATTTT